A selection of T cell receptor beta chains follows, all from one sample in a study of cytomegalovirus exposure and HLA in healthy donors. TCRdb keeps only in-frame clones here, not all; method: immunoSEQ multiplex PCR. The data show 150,000 to 200,000 clones, roughly 80% seen once. Sequencing was done on a sample of PBMCs. The receptors come from a woman aged 25 to 39 in good health and CMV-seropositive. Each CDR3 is given with its conserved first and last residue.

V gene: TRBV7-2; J gene: TRBJ2-1; CDR3 protein: CASSLSRNEQFF
V gene: TRBV18; J gene: TRBJ1-3; CDR3 protein: CASSPPDRAGNTIYF
V gene: TRBV14; J gene: TRBJ2-1; CDR3 protein: CASSPWRGLGNEQFF
V gene: TRBV27; J gene: TRBJ1-1; CDR3 protein: CASKVSRVGGAFF
V gene: TRBV18; J gene: TRBJ1-2; CDR3 protein: CASSPQTDYGYTF
V gene: TRBV5-6; J gene: TRBJ1-2; CDR3 protein: CASSSFPGQGNYGYTF
V gene: TRBV6-6; J gene: TRBJ2-1; CDR3 protein: CASSYGGGLGGNEQFF
V gene: TRBV19; J gene: TRBJ2-3; CDR3 protein: CASSIGASTDTQYF
V gene: TRBV5-6; J gene: TRBJ1-3; CDR3 protein: CASSWGGAGNTIYF
V gene: TRBV19; J gene: TRBJ2-5; CDR3 protein: CASSTNRGQETQYF
V gene: TRBV30; J gene: TRBJ1-5; CDR3 protein: CAWSAGTASNQPQHF
V gene: TRBV19; J gene: TRBJ2-1; CDR3 protein: CATFAGGIEQFF
V gene: TRBV19; J gene: TRBJ1-5; CDR3 protein: CASSIDEWGDQPQHF
V gene: TRBV6-1; J gene: TRBJ2-7; CDR3 protein: CASIQGGAPNF
V gene: TRBV6-4; J gene: TRBJ1-6; CDR3 protein: CASTPGQEGVSPLHF
V gene: TRBV6-6; J gene: TRBJ2-7; CDR3 protein: CASSTRDEQYF
V gene: TRBV18; J gene: TRBJ1-2; CDR3 protein: CASSPSTGDLYGYTF
V gene: TRBV5-1; J gene: TRBJ2-7; CDR3 protein: CASSLGTAEQYF
V gene: TRBV4-3; J gene: TRBJ1-4; CDR3 protein: CASSQDPWGATNEKLFF
V gene: TRBV10-3; J gene: TRBJ1-5; CDR3 protein: CAISRARTEYSNQPQHF
V gene: TRBV19; J gene: TRBJ2-3; CDR3 protein: CASRLTGIDTQYF
V gene: TRBV2; J gene: TRBJ2-7; CDR3 protein: CASSVGQGITYEQYF
V gene: TRBV7-3; J gene: TRBJ2-3; CDR3 protein: CASSLQHTGTTDTQYF
V gene: TRBV6-6; J gene: TRBJ1-2; CDR3 protein: CASSQTQGRGGYTF
V gene: TRBV29-1; J gene: TRBJ1-1; CDR3 protein: CSVAGQSNTEAFF
V gene: TRBV27; J gene: TRBJ1-1; CDR3 protein: CASSWRTENTEAFF
V gene: TRBV14; J gene: TRBJ2-7; CDR3 protein: CASSQGPTEFSYEQYF
V gene: TRBV5-4; J gene: TRBJ1-2; CDR3 protein: CASSLFTTRIHGYTF
V gene: TRBV18; J gene: TRBJ2-7; CDR3 protein: CASSKSAGGGLSYEQYF
V gene: TRBV5-1; J gene: TRBJ1-2; CDR3 protein: CASSPVPGQVGYTF
V gene: TRBV6-4; J gene: TRBJ1-2; CDR3 protein: CASRGDRGNGGYTF
V gene: TRBV18; J gene: TRBJ2-6; CDR3 protein: CASSHLLITGANVLTF